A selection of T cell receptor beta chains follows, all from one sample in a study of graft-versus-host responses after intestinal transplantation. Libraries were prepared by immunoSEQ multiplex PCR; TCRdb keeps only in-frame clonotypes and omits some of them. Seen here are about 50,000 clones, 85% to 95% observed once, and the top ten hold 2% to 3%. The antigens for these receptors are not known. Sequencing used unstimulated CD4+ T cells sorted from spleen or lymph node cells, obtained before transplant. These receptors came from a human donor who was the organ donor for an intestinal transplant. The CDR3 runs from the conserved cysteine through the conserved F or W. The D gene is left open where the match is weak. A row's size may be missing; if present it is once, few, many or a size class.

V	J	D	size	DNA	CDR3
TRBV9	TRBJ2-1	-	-	TGTGCCAGCAGCTTCCGGGACTCAGTCTACAATGAGCAGTTCTTC	CASSFRDSVYNEQFF
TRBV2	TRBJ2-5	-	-	TGTGCCAGCGGGGGGAGGGAGACCCAGTACTTC	CASGGRETQYF
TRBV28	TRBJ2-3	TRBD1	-	TGTGCCAGCAGTGGCGGGACAGGGGGAACAGATACGCAGTATTTT	CASSGGTGGTDTQYF
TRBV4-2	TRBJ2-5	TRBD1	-	TGTGCCAGCAGCACGACAGGGTTGGAGACCCAGTACTTC	CASSTTGLETQYF
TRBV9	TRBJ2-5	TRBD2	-	TGTGCCAGCAGCGTGACTAGCGGGAGGGTCCAAGAGACCCAGTACTTC	CASSVTSGRVQETQYF
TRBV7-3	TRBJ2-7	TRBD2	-	TGTGCCAGCAGCACGAGCGGGAGTTCCTTCTCCTACGAGCAGTACTTC	CASSTSGSSFSYEQYF
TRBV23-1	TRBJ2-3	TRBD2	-	TGCGCCAGCAGTCAATCGGGACCTAGCGGGAGAGGGGCAGATACGCAGTATTTT	CASSQSGPSGRGADTQYF
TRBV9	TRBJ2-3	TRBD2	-	TGTGCCAGCAGCCCCCGCGGGACTAGGGGGAGAGATACGCAGTATTTT	CASSPRGTRGRDTQYF
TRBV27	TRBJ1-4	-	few	TGTGCCAGCAGTTTATCCCCAAATGAAAAACTGTTTTTT	CASSLSPNEKLFF
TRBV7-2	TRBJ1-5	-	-	TGTGCCAGCAGCACGACAGGAGCTAATCAGCCCCAGCATTTT	CASSTTGANQPQHF
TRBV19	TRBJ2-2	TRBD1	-	TGTGCCAGTAGCCTGACAGGGGGCTTAACCGGGGAGCTGTTTTTT	CASSLTGGLTGELFF